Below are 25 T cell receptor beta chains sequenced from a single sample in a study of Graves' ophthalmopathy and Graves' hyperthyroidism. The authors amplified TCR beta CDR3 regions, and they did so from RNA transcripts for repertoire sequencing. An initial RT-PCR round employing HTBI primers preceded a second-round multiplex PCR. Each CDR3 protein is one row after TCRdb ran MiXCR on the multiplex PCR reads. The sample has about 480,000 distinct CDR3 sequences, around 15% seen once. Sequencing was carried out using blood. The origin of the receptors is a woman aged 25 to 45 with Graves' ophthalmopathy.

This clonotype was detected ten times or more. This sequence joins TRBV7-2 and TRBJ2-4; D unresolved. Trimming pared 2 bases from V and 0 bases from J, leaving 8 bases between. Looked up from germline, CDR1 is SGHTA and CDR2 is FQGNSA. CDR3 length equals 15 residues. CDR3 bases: TGTGCCAGCAGCTTACCCGTGTTAGCCAAAAACATTCAGTACTTC. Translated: CASSLPVLAKNIQYF.

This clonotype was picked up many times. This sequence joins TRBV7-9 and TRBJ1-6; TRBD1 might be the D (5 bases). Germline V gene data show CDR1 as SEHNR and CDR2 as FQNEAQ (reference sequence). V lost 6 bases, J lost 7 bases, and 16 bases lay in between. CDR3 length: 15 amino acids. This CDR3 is CASSLRAGLNSPLHF. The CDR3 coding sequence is TGTGCCAGCAGTCTCAGGGCAGGGCTGAATTCACCCCTCCACTTT.

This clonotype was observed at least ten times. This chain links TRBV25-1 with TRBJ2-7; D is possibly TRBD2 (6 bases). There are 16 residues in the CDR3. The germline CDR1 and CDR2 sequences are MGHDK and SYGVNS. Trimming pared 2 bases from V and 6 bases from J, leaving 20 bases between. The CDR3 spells CASSEGGGKGRGEQYF. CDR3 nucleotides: TGTGCCAGCAGTGAAGGAGGAGGGAAGGGAAGGGGCGAGCAGTACTTC.

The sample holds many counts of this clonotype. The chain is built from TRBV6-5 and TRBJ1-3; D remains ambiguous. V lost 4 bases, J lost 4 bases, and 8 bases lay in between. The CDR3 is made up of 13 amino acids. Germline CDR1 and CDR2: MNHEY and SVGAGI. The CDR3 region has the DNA TGTGCCAGCAGTTTAGATACCGGAAACACCATATATTTT. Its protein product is CASSLDTGNTIYF.

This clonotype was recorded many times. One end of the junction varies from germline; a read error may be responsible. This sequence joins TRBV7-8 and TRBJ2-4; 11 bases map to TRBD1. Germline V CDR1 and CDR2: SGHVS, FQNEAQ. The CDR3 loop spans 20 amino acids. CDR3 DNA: TGTGCCAGCAGCCCCACTACCGGGACAGGGGGTATCCTAGCCAAAAACATTAAGTACTTC. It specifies CASSPTTGTGGILAKNIKYF.

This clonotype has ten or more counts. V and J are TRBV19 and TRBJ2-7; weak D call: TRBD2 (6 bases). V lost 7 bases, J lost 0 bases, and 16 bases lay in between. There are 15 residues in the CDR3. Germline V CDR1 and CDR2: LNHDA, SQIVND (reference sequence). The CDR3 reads CASTPGGALSYEQYF. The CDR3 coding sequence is TGTGCCAGTACCCCCGGAGGGGCCCTCTCCTACGAGCAGTACTTC. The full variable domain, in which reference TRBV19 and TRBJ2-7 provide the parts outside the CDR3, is DGGITQSPKYLFRKEGQNVTLSCEQNLNHDAMYWYRQDPGQGLRLIYYSQIVNDFQKGDIAEGYSVSREKKESFPLTVTSAQKNPTAFYLCASTPGGALSYEQYFGPGTRLTVT.

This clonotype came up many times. CDR3 sequence (DNA): TGTGCCAGCAGCTTACAAGGGTTTGGCTACACCTTC. It yields the protein CASSLQGFGYTF. This rearrangement joins TRBV7-3 to TRBJ1-2; D unclear. The V and J ends lost 2 bases and 7 bases respectively, with 8 bases between them. CDR3 length equals 12 residues. Germline V CDR1 and CDR2: SGHTA, FQGTGA.

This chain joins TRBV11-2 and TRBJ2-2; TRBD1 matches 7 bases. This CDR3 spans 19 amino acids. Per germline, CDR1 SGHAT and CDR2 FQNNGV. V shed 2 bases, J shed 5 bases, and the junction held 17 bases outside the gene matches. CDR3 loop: CASSLPLPGGRPGTGELFF. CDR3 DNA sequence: TGTGCCAGCAGCTTACCTCTGCCAGGGGGTCGTCCCGGGACCGGGGAGCTGTTTTTT. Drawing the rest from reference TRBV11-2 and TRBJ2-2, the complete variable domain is EAGVAQSPRYKIIEKRQSVAFWCNPISGHATLYWYQQILGQGPKLLIQFQNNGVVDDSQLPKDRFSAERLKGVDSTLKIQPAKLEDSAVYLCASSLPLPGGRPGTGELFFGEGSRLTVL.

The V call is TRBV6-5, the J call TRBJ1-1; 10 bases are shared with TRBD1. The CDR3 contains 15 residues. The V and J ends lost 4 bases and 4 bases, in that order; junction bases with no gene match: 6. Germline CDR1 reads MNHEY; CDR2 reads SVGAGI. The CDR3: CASSSQDRGTTEAFF. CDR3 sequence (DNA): TGTGCCAGCAGTTCGCAGGACAGGGGGACCACTGAAGCTTTCTTT.

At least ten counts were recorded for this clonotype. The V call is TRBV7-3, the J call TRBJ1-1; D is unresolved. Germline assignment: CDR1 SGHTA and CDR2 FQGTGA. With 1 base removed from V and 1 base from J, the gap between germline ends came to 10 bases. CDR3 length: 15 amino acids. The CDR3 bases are TGTGCCAGCAGCTTAAGGCCGAGGGCGAACACTGAAGCTTTCTTT. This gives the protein CASSLRPRANTEAFF.

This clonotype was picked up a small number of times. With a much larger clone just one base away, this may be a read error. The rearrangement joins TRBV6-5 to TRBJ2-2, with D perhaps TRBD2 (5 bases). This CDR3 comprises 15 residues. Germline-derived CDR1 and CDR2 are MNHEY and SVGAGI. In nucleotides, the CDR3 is TGTGCCAGCAGTTTGAATCCCCCCTCCACCGGGGAGCTGTTGTTT. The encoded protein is CASSLNPPSTGELLF.

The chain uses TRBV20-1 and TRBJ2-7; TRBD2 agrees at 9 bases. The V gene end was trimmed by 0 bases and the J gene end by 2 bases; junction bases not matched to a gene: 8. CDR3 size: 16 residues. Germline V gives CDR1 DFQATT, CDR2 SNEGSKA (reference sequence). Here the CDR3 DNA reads TGCAGTGCTAGAGATTTGACTAGCGGAGCCGCCTACGAGCAGTACTTC. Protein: CSARDLTSGAAYEQYF.

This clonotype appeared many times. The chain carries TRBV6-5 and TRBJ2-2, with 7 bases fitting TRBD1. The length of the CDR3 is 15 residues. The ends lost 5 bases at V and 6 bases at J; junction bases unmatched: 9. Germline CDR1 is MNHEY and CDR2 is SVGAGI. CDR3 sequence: CASSVPTGIPGELFF. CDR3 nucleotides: TGTGCCAGCAGTGTACCGACAGGGATTCCCGGGGAGCTGTTTTTT.

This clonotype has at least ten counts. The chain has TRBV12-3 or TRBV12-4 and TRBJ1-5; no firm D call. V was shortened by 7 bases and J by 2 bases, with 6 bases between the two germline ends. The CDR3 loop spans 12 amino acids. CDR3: CASTRGNQPQHF. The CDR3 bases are TGTGCCAGCACCCGGGGCAATCAGCCCCAGCATTTT.

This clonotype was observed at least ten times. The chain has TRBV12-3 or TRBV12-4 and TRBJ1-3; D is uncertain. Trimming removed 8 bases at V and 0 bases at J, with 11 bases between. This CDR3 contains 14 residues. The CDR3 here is CASPAGSSGNTIYF. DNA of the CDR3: TGTGCCAGCCCAGCAGGAAGCTCTGGAAACACCATATATTTT.

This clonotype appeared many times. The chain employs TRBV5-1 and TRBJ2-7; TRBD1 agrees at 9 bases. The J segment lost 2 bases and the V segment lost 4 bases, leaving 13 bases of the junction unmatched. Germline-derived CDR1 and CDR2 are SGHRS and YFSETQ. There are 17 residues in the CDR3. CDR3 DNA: TGCGCCAGCAGCCCCGAAGGTATGGGACAGGGTACCTACGAGCAGTACTTC. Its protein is CASSPEGMGQGTYEQYF.

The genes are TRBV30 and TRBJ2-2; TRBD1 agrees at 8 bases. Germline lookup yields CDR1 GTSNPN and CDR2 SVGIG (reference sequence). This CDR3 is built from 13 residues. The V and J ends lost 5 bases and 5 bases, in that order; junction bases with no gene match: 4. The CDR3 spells CAWARTGTGELFF. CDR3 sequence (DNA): TGTGCCTGGGCACGGACAGGGACCGGGGAGCTGTTTTTT.

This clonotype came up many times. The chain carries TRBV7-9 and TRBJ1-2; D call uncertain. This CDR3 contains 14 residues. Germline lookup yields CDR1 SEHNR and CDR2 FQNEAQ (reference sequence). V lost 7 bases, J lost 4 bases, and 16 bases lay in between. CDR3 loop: CASMGSVSSYGYTF. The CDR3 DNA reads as TGTGCCAGCATGGGGTCTGTGAGCAGCTATGGCTACACCTTC.

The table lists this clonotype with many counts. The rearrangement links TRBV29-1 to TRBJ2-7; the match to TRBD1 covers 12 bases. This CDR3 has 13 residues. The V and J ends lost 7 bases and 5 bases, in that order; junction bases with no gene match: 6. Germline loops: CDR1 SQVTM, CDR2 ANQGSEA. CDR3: CSASGTGGHEQYF. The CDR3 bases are TGCAGCGCCTCCGGGACAGGGGGCCACGAGCAGTACTTC.

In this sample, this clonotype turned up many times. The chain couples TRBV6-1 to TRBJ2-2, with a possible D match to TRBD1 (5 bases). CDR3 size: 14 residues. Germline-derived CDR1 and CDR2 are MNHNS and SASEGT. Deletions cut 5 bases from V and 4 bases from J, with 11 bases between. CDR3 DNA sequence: TGTGCCAGCAGTCTCAGGGAAATCACCGGGGAGCTGTTTTTT. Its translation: CASSLREITGELFF.

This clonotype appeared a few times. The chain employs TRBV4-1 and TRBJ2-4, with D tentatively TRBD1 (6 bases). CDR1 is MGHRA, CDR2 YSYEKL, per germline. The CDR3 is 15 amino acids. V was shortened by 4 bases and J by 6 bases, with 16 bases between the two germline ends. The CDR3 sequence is CASSPLQGPGNIQYF. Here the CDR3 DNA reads TGCGCCAGCAGCCCCCTTCAGGGGCCGGGAAACATTCAGTACTTC.

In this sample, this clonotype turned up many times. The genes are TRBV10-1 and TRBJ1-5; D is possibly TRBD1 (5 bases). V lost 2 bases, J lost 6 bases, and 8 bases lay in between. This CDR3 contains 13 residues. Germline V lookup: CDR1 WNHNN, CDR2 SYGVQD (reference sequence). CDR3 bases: TGCGCCAGCAGTGAGGGGGCAGGTCAGCCCCAGCATTTT. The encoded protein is CASSEGAGQPQHF.

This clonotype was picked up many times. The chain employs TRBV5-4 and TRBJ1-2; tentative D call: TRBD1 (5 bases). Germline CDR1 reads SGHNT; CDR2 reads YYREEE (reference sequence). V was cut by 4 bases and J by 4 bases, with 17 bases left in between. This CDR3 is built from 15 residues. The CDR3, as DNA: TGTGCCAGCAGCCGGTGGTCGCAGGGCGGCTATGGCTACACCTTC. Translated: CASSRWSQGGYGYTF.

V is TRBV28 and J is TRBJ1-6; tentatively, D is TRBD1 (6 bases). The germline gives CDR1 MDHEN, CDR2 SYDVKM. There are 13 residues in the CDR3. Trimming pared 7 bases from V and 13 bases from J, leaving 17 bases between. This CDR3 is CASTRDTRFPLHF. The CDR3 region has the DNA TGTGCCAGCACCCGGGACACCCGTTTTCCCCTCCACTTT.

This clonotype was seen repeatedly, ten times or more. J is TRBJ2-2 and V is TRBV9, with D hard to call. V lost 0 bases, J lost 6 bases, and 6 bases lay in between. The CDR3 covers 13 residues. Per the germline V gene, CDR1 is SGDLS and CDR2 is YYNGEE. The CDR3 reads CASSVGKAGELFF. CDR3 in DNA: TGTGCCAGCAGCGTAGGAAAGGCCGGGGAGCTGTTTTTT. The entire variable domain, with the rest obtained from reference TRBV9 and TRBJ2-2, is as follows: DSGVTQTPKHLITATGQRVTLRCSPRSGDLSVYWYQQSLDQGLQFLIQYYNGEERAKGNILERFSAQQFPDLHSELNLSSLELGDSALYFCASSVGKAGELFFGEGSRLTVL.